The clone carrying this TCR beta chain showed up many times. Its antigen is not identified. This entry is derived from a study of T-cell reconstitution after alpha-beta-depleted transplantation in children. Construction of the TCRbeta library involved unique molecular identifiers. TCRdb called the PCR reads again in MiXCR, with one record for every CDR3 protein. The table lists approximately 130,000 distinct CDR3 sequences, roughly 10% of them singletons. General study findings and limits: Elevated TCRbeta diversity at day 60 was traced, in some patients, to surviving recipient T cells and thymic progenitors.

The CDR3 is made up of 13 amino acids. Trimming left V 6 bases short and J 2 bases short, with 10 bases between. The source is a girl under three years old who had a stem cell transplant for combined immunodeficiency, so the T cells may come from the graft donor. Sequencing was performed on PBMCs, mostly from graft donor cells, taken 180 days after TCRalphabeta/CD19-depleted stem cell transplant. This chain joins TRBV12-3 or TRBV12-4 and TRBJ2-5; D is ambiguous. The CDR3 is CASSPTPQETQYF. CDR3 nucleotide sequence: TGTGCCAGCAGCCCTACCCCACAAGAGACCCAGTACTTC.